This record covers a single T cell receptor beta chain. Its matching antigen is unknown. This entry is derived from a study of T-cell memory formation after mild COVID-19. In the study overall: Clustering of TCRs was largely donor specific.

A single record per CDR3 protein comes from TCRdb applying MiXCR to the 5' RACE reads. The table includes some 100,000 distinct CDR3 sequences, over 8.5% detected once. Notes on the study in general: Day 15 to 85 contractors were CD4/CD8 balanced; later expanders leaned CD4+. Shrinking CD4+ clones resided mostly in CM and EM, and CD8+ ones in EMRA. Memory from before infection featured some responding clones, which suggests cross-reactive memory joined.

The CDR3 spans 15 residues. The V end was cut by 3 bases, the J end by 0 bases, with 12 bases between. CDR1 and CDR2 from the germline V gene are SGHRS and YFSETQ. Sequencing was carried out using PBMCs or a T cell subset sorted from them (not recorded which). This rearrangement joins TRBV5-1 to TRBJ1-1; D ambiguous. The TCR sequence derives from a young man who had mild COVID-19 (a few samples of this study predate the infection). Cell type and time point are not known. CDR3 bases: TGCGCCAGCAGCTACCTGGGGTCCCTGAACACTGAAGCTTTCTTT. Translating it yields CASSYLGSLNTEAFF.